These 12 T cell receptor beta chains came from one sample sequenced in a study of blood T cell repertoires in COVID-19. Data came from immunoSEQ multiplex PCR; TCRdb stores just in-frame clones and leaves some out. The repertoire holds 290,000 or so clones, with around 87% as singletons. Sequenced input: peripheral blood. The receptor set was obtained from a man aged 65 to 85 with acute or convalescent COVID-19.

J is TRBJ2-5 and V is TRBV27, with TRBD1 matching 10 bases. The CDR3 is made up of 14 amino acids. In germline, CDR1 is MNHEY, CDR2 SMNVEV (reference sequence). The trim removed 6 bases at V and 5 bases at J, leaving 6 bases unmatched. The CDR3 sequence: CASRRPGQGETQYF. In DNA, the CDR3 is TGTGCCAGCAGACGCCCGGGACAGGGGGAGACCCAGTACTTC.

The rearrangement uses TRBV5-4 and TRBJ1-3; no definite D call. Germline assignment: CDR1 SGHNT and CDR2 YYREEE (reference sequence). V was clipped by 0 bases and J by 0 bases, with 10 bases between them. The CDR3 is 16 amino acids. CDR3 in DNA: TGTGCCAGCAGCTTGGGATCGCCGAGCTCTGGAAACACCATATATTTT. Its translation: CASSLGSPSSGNTIYF.

The CDR3 sequence: CASSLVRGDEQYF. The CDR3 bases are TGCGCCAGCAGCTTGGTACGGGGGGACGAGCAGTACTTC. The V and J genes are TRBV5-1 and TRBJ2-7, with 7 bases aligning to TRBD2. J was trimmed by 5 bases and V by 0 bases; bases with no gene match: 2. Germline CDR1 is SGHRS and CDR2 is YFSETQ. The CDR3 has 13 residues.

This clone has just one count. The rearrangement joins TRBV27 to TRBJ2-1; the D gene is possibly TRBD2 (10 bases). The V and J ends lost 3 bases and 4 bases respectively, with 25 bases between them. This CDR3 contains 19 residues. Germline CDR1 MNHEY, CDR2 SMNVEV (reference sequence). The CDR3 nucleotides are TGTGCCAGCAGTTTGGGACAGGGTATAGCGGGAGGCGATTACAATGAGCAGTTCTTC. Translated, it gives CASSLGQGIAGGDYNEQFF.

The CDR3 loop reads CASSPGFGVFYGYTF. The CDR3 nucleotides are TGTGCCAGCAGCCCAGGATTCGGGGTATTCTATGGCTACACCTTC. The chain recombines TRBV5-8 with TRBJ1-2; D is uncertain. Trimming pared 4 bases from V and 4 bases from J, leaving 17 bases between. The CDR3 has 15 residues. Germline lookup yields CDR1 SGHTS and CDR2 YDEGEE.

The CDR3: CASRIGGQGGEKLFF. As DNA, the CDR3 is TGCGCCAGCAGAATCGGAGGACAAGGGGGTGAAAAACTGTTTTTT. This chain connects TRBV5-1 to TRBJ1-4; TRBD1 is a possible D gene (6 bases). The length of the CDR3 is 15 residues. The V end lost 5 bases, the J end lost 7 bases, and 18 bases lay between the germline ends. CDR1 and CDR2 from the germline V gene are SGHRS and YFSETQ.

The gene calls are TRBV6-5 and TRBJ2-3, with a possible D match to TRBD2 (5 bases). The V end was cut by 4 bases, the J end by 6 bases, with 17 bases between. CDR1 and CDR2 from the germline V gene are MNHEY and SVGAGI. This CDR3 is 15 amino acids long. DNA of the CDR3: TGTGCCAGCAGTTCGCCTAGCCTTAGTTCCGATACGCAGTATTTT. Translated: CASSSPSLSSDTQYF.

The chain couples TRBV18 to TRBJ2-3; possibly TRBD2 for D (7 bases). The germline gives CDR1 KGHSH, CDR2 LQKENI. This CDR3 contains 14 residues. V was trimmed by 0 bases and J by 7 bases, leaving 11 bases between them. CDR3 residues: CASSPPGGPNTQYF. CDR3 nucleotides: TGTGCCAGCTCACCACCGGGGGGGCCAAATACGCAGTATTTT.

This rearrangement joins TRBV6-2 or TRBV6-3 to TRBJ2-6; tentative D call: TRBD1 (6 bases). V was clipped by 5 bases and J by 4 bases, with 21 bases between them. CDR1 and CDR2 (germline): MNHEY, SVGEGT. The CDR3 has 18 amino acids. CDR3 DNA sequence: TGTGCCAGCAGTCATTCGGGACAATACCTTCCAGGGGCCAACGTCCTGACTTTC. Translated: CASSHSGQYLPGANVLTF.

The V gene is TRBV18, the J gene TRBJ1-1; 9 bases match TRBD1. After removal of 6 bases from V and 4 bases from J, the junction contained 21 bases not matched to a gene. The V gene's germline CDR1 is KGHSH and CDR2 LQKENI. The CDR3 runs 19 residues. Here the CDR3 DNA reads TGTGCCAGCTCGCCGCGCCCCGGGACAGGGATCTCTGAGGGCACTGAAGCTTTCTTT. Protein sequence: CASSPRPGTGISEGTEAFF.

The chain couples TRBV30 to TRBJ1-6; 11 bases agree with TRBD1. With 3 bases clipped from V and 1 base from J, the junction kept 2 bases outside the gene matches. This CDR3 comprises 16 residues. Germline-derived CDR1 and CDR2 are GTSNPN and SVGIG (reference sequence). The CDR3 here is CAWRGTGGSYNSPLHF. Written as DNA, the CDR3 is TGTGCCTGGAGGGGGACAGGGGGTTCCTATAATTCACCCCTCCACTTT.

Written as DNA, the CDR3 is TGTGCCAGCAGCTTAGGGGACAGGGCTAATTTGTCACCCCTCCACTTT. This codes for CASSLGDRANLSPLHF. The chain recombines TRBV7-9 with TRBJ1-6, with 9 positions matching TRBD1. The junction had 8 bases not matched to a gene; V was cut back by 1 base and J by 10 bases. Germline V gene lookup returns CDR1 SEHNR and CDR2 FQNEAQ (reference sequence). CDR3 length: 16 residues.